This T cell receptor (beta chain) was recovered during a study of siplizumab effects on memory and regulatory T cells. Some clones are missing from TCRdb's copy, which holds only in-frame ones; the method was immunoSEQ multiplex PCR. The profile shows 90,000 to 120,000 clones, 94% of them singletons. Concerning this clone: Its antigen is undetermined.

This CDR3 has 12 residues. V shed 4 bases and J shed 4 bases, with 8 bases lying between them. Germline V gene sequence: CDR1 MNHNY, CDR2 SVGAGI (reference sequence). Overall study results and limits: Alloreactive sequences traceable to unstimulated CD4+ memory cells declined significantly under siplizumab. Apparently more diverse than memory cells, naive T cells also seemed major alloresponse contributors. Roughly 80-95% of proliferating CD4+ or CD8+ clones defied assignment to a naive or memory phenotype.

The sequenced sample was Tregs sorted from blood. The chain combines TRBV6-6 with TRBJ2-7; D assignment may be TRBD1 or TRBD2 (5 bases each). This receptor was identified in a human donor in good health. CDR3 in amino acids: CASSWGLYEQYF. In DNA form, the CDR3 reads TGTGCCAGCAGTTGGGGGTTGTACGAGCAGTACTTC.